The source of this T cell receptor beta chain is a study of blood T cell repertoires in COVID-19. Profiled with immunoSEQ multiplex PCR; TCRdb holds only in-frame clones, not every one. This table has a few hundred thousand clones, about 88% appearing once. This receptor was identified in a woman between 40 and 50 years old who had recovered from COVID-19. Sequencing used peripheral blood.

The CDR3 spells CASSRVNTEAFF. CDR3 DNA: TGTGCCAGCAGTCGTGTGAACACTGAAGCTTTCTTT. The genes are TRBV12-3 or TRBV12-4 and TRBJ1-1; D is uncertain. This CDR3 is 12 amino acids long. V gave up 5 bases and J gave up 0 bases, with 4 bases separating them.